This T cell receptor beta chain was documented in a study of OX40 agonist ivuxolimab in advanced cancers. Turning to the study itself: Each dose-escalation patient presented with hepatocellular carcinoma, melanoma, renal cell or head and neck cancer.

The CDR3 covers 12 residues. Germline loops: CDR1 SNHLY, CDR2 FYNNEI. Trimming took 7 bases from V and 4 from J, leaving 10 bases between them. Clones were read by immunoSEQ multiplex PCR, and TCRdb kept only the in-frame ones, dropping some. There are fewer than 65,000 clones in the sample; roughly nine tenths occur only once, and approximately 11% lies in the top ten. This chain links TRBV2 with TRBJ1-2; no reliable D call. The TCR was taken from an adult with an advanced solid tumor such as melanoma, head and neck, liver or kidney cancer. Here the sequenced sample was CD4+ or CD8+ T cells sorted from blood, taken in a trial of the OX40 agonist ivuxolimab. The CDR3 nucleotides read TGTGCCAGCACCCTAGACGGCTATGGCTACACCTTC. This gives the protein CASTLDGYGYTF.